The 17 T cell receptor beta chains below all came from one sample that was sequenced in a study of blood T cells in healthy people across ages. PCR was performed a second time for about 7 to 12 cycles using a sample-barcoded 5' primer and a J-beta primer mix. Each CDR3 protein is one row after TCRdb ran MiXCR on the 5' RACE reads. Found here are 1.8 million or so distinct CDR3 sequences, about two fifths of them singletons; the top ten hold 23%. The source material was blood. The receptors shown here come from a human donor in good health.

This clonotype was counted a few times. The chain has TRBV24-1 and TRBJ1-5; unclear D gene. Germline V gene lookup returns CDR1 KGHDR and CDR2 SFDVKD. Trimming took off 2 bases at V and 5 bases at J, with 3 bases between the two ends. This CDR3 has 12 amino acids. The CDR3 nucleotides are TGTGCCACCAGTGATTCTGATCAGCCCCAGCATTTT. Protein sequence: CATSDSDQPQHF.

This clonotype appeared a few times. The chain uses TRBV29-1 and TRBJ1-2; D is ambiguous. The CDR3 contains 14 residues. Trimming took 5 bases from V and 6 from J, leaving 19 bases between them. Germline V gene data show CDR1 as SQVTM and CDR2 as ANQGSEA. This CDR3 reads CSVQTYDGGNGYTF. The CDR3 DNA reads TGCAGCGTTCAAACATATGACGGAGGGAATGGCTACACCTTC.

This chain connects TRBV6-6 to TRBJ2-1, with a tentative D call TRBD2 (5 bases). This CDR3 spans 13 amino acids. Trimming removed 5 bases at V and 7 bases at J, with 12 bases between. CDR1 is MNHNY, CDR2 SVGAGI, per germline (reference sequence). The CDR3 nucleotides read TGTGCCAGCAGTCACCGCGGGTGGAATGAGCAGTTCTTC. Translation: CASSHRGWNEQFF.

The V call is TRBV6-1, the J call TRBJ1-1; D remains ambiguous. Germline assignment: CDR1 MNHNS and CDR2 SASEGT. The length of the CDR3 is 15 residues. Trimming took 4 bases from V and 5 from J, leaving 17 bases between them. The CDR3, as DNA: TGTGCCAGCAGTGCGATTTCCCCAGGTTGGACTGAAGCTTTCTTT. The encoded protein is CASSAISPGWTEAFF.

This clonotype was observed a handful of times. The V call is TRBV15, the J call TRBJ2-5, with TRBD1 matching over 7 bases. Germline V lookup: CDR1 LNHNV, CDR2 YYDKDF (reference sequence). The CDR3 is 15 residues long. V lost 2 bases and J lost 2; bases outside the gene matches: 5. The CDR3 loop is CATSRQGQEQETQYF. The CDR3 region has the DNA TGTGCCACCAGCAGACAAGGACAGGAACAAGAGACCCAGTACTTC.

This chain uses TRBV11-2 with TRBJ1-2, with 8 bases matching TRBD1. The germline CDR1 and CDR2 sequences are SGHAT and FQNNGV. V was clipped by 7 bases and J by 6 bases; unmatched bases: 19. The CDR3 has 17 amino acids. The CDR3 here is CASKHSPSDRGYHGYTF. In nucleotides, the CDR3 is TGTGCCAGCAAACACAGCCCATCTGACAGGGGCTATCATGGCTACACCTTC.

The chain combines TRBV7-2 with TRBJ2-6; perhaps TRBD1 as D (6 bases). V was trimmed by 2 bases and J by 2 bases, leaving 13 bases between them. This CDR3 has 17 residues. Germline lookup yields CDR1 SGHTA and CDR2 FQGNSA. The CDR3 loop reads CASSLSLYRAGANVLTF. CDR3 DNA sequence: TGTGCCAGCAGCTTATCACTATACAGGGCTGGGGCCAACGTCCTGACTTTC.

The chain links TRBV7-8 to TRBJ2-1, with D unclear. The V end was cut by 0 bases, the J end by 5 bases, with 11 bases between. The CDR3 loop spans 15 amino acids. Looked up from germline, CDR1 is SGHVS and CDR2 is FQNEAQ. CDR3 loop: CASSLARQINNEQFF. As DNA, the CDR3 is TGTGCCAGCAGCTTAGCGAGGCAGATTAACAATGAGCAGTTCTTC. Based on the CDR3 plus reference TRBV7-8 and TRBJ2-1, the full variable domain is GAGVSQSPRYKVAKRGQDVALRCDPISGHVSLFWYQQALGQGPEFLTYFQNEAQLDKSGLPSDRFFAERPEGSVSTLKIQRTQQEDSAVYLCASSLARQINNEQFFGPGTRLTVL.

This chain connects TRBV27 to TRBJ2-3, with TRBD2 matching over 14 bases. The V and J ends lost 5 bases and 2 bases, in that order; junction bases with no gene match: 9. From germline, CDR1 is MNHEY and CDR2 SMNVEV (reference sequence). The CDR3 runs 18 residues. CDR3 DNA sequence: TGTGCCAGCAGTCTCGGGACTAGCGGGGGCCCTAACACAGATACGCAGTATTTT. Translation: CASSLGTSGGPNTDTQYF.

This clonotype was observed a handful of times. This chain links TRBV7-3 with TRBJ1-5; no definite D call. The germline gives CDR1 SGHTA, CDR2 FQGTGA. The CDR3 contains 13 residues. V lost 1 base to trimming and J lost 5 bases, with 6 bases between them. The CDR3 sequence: CASSLRQDQPQHF. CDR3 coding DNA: TGTGCCAGCAGCTTAAGACAAGATCAGCCCCAGCATTTT.

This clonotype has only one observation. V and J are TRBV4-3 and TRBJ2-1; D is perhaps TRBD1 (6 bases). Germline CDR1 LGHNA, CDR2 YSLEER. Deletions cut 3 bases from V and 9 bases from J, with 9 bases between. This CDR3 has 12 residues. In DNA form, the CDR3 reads TGCGCCAGCAGCCAGAACAGGGTTGAGCAGTTCTTC. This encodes CASSQNRVEQFF.

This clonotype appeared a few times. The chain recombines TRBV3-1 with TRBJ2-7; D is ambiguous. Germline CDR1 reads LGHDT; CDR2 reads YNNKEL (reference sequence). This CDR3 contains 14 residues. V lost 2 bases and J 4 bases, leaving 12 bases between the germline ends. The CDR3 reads CASSQSGLIYEQYF. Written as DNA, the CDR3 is TGTGCCAGCAGCCAAAGTGGCCTAATATACGAGCAGTACTTC.

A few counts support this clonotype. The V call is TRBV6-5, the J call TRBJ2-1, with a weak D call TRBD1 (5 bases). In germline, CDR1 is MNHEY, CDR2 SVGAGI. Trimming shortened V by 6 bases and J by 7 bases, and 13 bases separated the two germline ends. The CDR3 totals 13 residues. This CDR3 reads CASRSQGLNEQFF. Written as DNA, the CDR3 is TGTGCCAGCAGATCTCAGGGTTTGAATGAGCAGTTCTTC.

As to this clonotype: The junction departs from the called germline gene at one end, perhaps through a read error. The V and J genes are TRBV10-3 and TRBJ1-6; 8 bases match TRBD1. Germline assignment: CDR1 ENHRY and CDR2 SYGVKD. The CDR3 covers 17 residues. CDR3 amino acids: CVIRVQGASSYNSPLHF. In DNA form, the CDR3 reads TGTGTCATCAGGGTGCAGGGGGCCAGCTCCTATAATTCACCCCTCCACTTT.

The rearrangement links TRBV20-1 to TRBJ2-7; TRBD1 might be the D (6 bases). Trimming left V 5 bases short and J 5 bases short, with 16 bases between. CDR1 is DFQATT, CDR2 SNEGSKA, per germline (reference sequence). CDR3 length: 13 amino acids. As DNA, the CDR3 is TGCAGTGCTGTCGACAGGTTGGTCCACGAGCAGTACTTC. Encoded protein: CSAVDRLVHEQYF.

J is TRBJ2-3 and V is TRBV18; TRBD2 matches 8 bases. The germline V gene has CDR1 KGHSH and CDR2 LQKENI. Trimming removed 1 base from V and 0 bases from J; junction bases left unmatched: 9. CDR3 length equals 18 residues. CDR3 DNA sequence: TGTGCCAGCTCACCACGGGGTAGCGGGGACCTAAGCACAGATACGCAGTATTTT. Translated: CASSPRGSGDLSTDTQYF. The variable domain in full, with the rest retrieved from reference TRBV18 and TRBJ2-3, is NAGVMQNPRHLVRRRGQEARLRCSPMKGHSHVYWYRQLPEEGLKFMVYLQKENIIDESGMPKERFSAEFPKEGPSILRIQQVVRGDSAAYFCASSPRGSGDLSTDTQYFGPGTRLTVL.

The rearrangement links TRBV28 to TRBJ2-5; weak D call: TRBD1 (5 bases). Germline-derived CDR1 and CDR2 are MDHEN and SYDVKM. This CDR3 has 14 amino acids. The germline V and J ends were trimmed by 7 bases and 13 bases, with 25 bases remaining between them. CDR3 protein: CASTQGTLKSERYF. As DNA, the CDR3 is TGTGCCAGCACGCAGGGAACCCTCAAGAGCGAGCGGTACTTC.